This TCR beta chain was found in a study of technical replicates of blood from a handful of donors. The V end was cut by 5 bases, the J end by 1 base, with 9 bases between. The CDR3 extends over 14 amino acids. Germline assignment: CDR1 LNHDA and CDR2 SQIVND (reference sequence). Assay: immunoSEQ multiplex PCR; the TCRdb copy retains only in-frame clones and omits some. The sample lists 55,000 to 75,000 clones, roughly nine tenths seen once, with about 3.9% in the top ten. The sample was PBMCs. This TCR derives from a human donor in good health. Some clones in this sample may be carry-over from other donors' samples. The chain links TRBV19 to TRBJ2-1; maybe TRBD1 (5 bases). Written as DNA, the CDR3 is TGTGCCAGTAGTTGGCCAGGGTCCTACAATGAGCAGTTCTTC. Its protein is CASSWPGSYNEQFF.